The 26 T cell receptor beta chains below come from one sample, sequenced in a study of blood T cell repertoires in COVID-19. Some clones are missing from TCRdb's copy, which holds only in-frame ones; the method was immunoSEQ multiplex PCR. The sample comprises about 340,000 clones, around 83% of which are singletons, and 2.5% to 3.5% rests with the top ten. Sequencing input: peripheral blood. The source is a man aged 25 to 40 with active or convalescent COVID-19.

This clone has more than one count but fewer than ten. This sequence joins TRBV9 and TRBJ1-2; D not certain. The CDR3 runs to 13 residues. Trimming shortened V by 3 bases and J by 6 bases, and 12 bases separated the two germline ends. The V gene's germline CDR1 is SGDLS and CDR2 YYNGEE. This chain's CDR3 is CASSEEREDGYTF. In DNA, the CDR3 is TGTGCCAGCAGCGAGGAGAGGGAAGATGGCTACACCTTC.

This chain joins TRBV11-2 and TRBJ2-3; D not certain. The CDR3 is 12 amino acids. The V end was cut by 5 bases, the J end by 5 bases, with 8 bases between. CDR1 is SGHAT, CDR2 FQNNGV, per germline. CDR3 DNA: TGTGCCAGCAGCAACTCGGGAGATACGCAGTATTTT. Amino acid sequence: CASSNSGDTQYF.

This clone was seen just once. The chain combines TRBV4-1 with TRBJ1-3; D is unclear. CDR3 length: 15 residues. V lost 2 bases to trimming and J lost 11 bases, with 19 bases between them. Germline CDR1 reads MGHRA; CDR2 reads YSYEKL. The chain's CDR3 is CASSQRWASGRAIYF. DNA of the CDR3: TGCGCCAGCAGCCAAAGATGGGCAAGCGGCCGGGCCATATATTTT.

The V and J genes are TRBV11-2 and TRBJ2-7, with D hard to call. This CDR3 has 11 amino acids. The germline CDR1 and CDR2 sequences are SGHAT and FQNNGV. V was trimmed by 6 bases and J by 8 bases, leaving 11 bases between them. This CDR3 is CASSLSYKQYF. The CDR3 coding sequence is TGTGCCAGCAGTCTTAGCTATAAGCAGTACTTC.

V and J are TRBV29-1 and TRBJ2-5; TRBD1 matches 8 bases. Germline assignment: CDR1 SQVTM and CDR2 ANQGSEA. Losses at the gene ends were 1 base for V and 5 bases for J; bases not matched to a gene: 12. The CDR3 totals 16 residues. In DNA, the CDR3 is TGCAGCGTTGAAGGGCAACCCAGGGGGCTGCGGGAGACCCAGTACTTC. Residues: CSVEGQPRGLRETQYF.

The chain recombines TRBV2 with TRBJ2-6, with TRBD2 matching 11 bases. The CDR3 contains 18 residues. Germline lookup yields CDR1 SNHLY and CDR2 FYNNEI. J gave up 0 bases and V 6 bases, and 7 bases lay outside the gene matches. The CDR3 coding sequence is TGTGCCAGCAGGAAACTAGCGGGGGTGTTCTCTGGGGCCAACGTCCTGACTTTC. This encodes CASRKLAGVFSGANVLTF.

The rearrangement joins TRBV18 to TRBJ1-4; D perhaps matches TRBD1 (5 bases). Germline CDR1 is KGHSH and CDR2 is LQKENI. The V and J ends lost 1 base and 6 bases respectively, with 15 bases between them. The CDR3 extends over 16 amino acids. The CDR3 is CASSPRTSLSDEKLFF. CDR3 nucleotides: TGTGCCAGCTCACCACGGACATCCCTATCAGATGAAAAACTGTTTTTT.

The J gene is TRBJ1-2, the V gene TRBV4-1; the D gene is possibly TRBD1 (6 bases). The length of the CDR3 is 18 residues. V was clipped by 8 bases and J by 2 bases, with 27 bases between them. The germline CDR1 and CDR2 sequences are MGHRA and YSYEKL. The DNA of the CDR3 is TGCGCCAGCGGATTAAACCCCCGGGACAACAGCCGGAACTATGGCTACACCTTC. Protein product: CASGLNPRDNSRNYGYTF.

The chain employs TRBV6-6 and TRBJ1-5, with D perhaps TRBD1 (6 bases). Trimming stripped 0 bases from V and 9 bases from J, with 12 bases between. Germline CDR1 reads MNHNY; CDR2 reads SVGAGI (reference sequence). The CDR3 is 14 residues long. The CDR3 sequence: CASSYSRQARPQHF. In DNA form, the CDR3 reads TGTGCCAGCAGTTACTCCCGACAGGCGCGGCCCCAGCATTTT.

This clone was seen a handful of times. The genes are TRBV9 and TRBJ1-3; D unresolved. The germline CDR1 and CDR2 sequences are SGDLS and YYNGEE. This CDR3 is 14 amino acids long. The V end lost 0 bases, the J end lost 0 bases, and 4 bases lay between the germline ends. CDR3 in amino acids: CASSVATSGNTIYF. CDR3 nucleotide sequence: TGTGCCAGCAGCGTAGCTACCTCTGGAAACACCATATATTTT. Complete variable domain (other parts from reference TRBV9 and TRBJ1-3): DSGVTQTPKHLITATGQRVTLRCSPRSGDLSVYWYQQSLDQGLQFLIQYYNGEERAKGNILERFSAQQFPDLHSELNLSSLELGDSALYFCASSVATSGNTIYFGEGSWLTVV.

The chain joins TRBV11-2 to TRBJ2-1; D unclear. Germline V CDR1 and CDR2: SGHAT, FQNNGV. The CDR3 consists of 13 residues. V was pared by 0 bases and J by 9 bases, with 9 bases between. The CDR3 region is CASSLDRTGEQFF. CDR3 nucleotide sequence: TGTGCCAGCAGCTTAGATCGTACCGGTGAGCAGTTCTTC.

The V gene is TRBV3-1 (or the pseudogene TRBV3-2), the J gene TRBJ1-4; 9 positions match TRBD1. There are 14 residues in the CDR3. Germline V lookup: CDR1 LGHDT, CDR2 YNNKEL (reference sequence). The J segment lost 8 bases and the V segment lost 6 bases, leaving 7 bases of the junction unmatched. The CDR3, as DNA: TGTGCCAGCAGACCCGGGACAGGGAACGAAAAACTGTTTTTT. This codes for CASRPGTGNEKLFF.

This clone appeared once. This rearrangement joins TRBV7-2 to TRBJ2-3; D gene unclear. Per germline, CDR1 SGHTA and CDR2 FQGNSA. The CDR3 covers 14 residues. V was clipped by 5 bases and J by 4 bases, with 13 bases between them. The DNA of the CDR3 is TGTGCCAGCAGCCCCATGCACTTGGCAGATACGCAGTATTTT. It encodes CASSPMHLADTQYF.

The CDR3 protein is CASSSQGAPRDTEAFF. The CDR3 nucleotides are TGTGCCAGCAGTTCACAGGGGGCGCCTCGGGACACTGAAGCTTTCTTT. This chain links TRBV6-5 with TRBJ1-1; 9 bases align to TRBD1. This CDR3 has 16 residues. Germline V gene lookup returns CDR1 MNHEY and CDR2 SVGAGI. The V segment lost 4 bases and the J segment 3 bases; nucleotides outside the gene matches: 9.

This clone appeared a few times. The chain carries TRBV5-1 and TRBJ1-5; 12 bases match TRBD1. J lost 6 bases, V lost 8 bases, and 21 bases had no gene match. The CDR3 spans 19 residues. CDR1 is SGHRS and CDR2 is YFSETQ in the germline V gene. DNA of the CDR3: TGCGCCAGGAAGTTCTATGGGACAGGGGGCTCCAATGGAGGTCAGCCCCAGCATTTT. It is translated as CARKFYGTGGSNGGQPQHF.

The chain uses TRBV5-5 and TRBJ1-5, with 7 bases lining up with TRBD1. The CDR3 covers 15 residues. Per germline, CDR1 SGHKS and CDR2 YYEKEE (reference sequence). The ends lost 4 bases at V and 5 bases at J; junction bases unmatched: 9. CDR3: CASSTWDSADQPQHF. In DNA, the CDR3 is TGTGCCAGCAGCACCTGGGACAGTGCAGATCAGCCCCAGCATTTT.

The chain recombines TRBV18 with TRBJ2-1, with D maybe TRBD2 (5 bases). The CDR3 is 15 residues long. V lost 4 bases to trimming and J lost 3 bases, with 13 bases between them. From germline, CDR1 is KGHSH and CDR2 LQKENI. DNA of the CDR3: TGTGCCAGCTCACGGGAGACGCGGATCTACAATGAGCAGTTCTTC. Its protein product is CASSRETRIYNEQFF. The full variable domain, in which reference TRBV18 and TRBJ2-1 provide the parts outside the CDR3, is NAGVMQNPRHLVRRRGQEARLRCSPMKGHSHVYWYRQLPEEGLKFMVYLQKENIIDESGMPKERFSAEFPKEGPSILRIQQVVRGDSAAYFCASSRETRIYNEQFFGPGTRLTVL.

The chain employs TRBV11-3 and TRBJ2-2; D unresolved. The V and J ends lost 8 bases and 7 bases respectively, with 23 bases between them. Germline V gene lookup returns CDR1 SGHNT and CDR2 YENEEA. The CDR3 contains 16 residues. This CDR3 reads CASGPRHGIRNGELFF. The CDR3 DNA sequence: TGTGCCAGCGGCCCGCGGCATGGCATAAGGAACGGGGAGCTGTTTTTT. The full variable domain, with the rest looked up from reference TRBV11-3 and TRBJ2-2, is EAGVVQSPRYKIIEKKQPVAFWCNPISGHNTLYWYLQNLGQGPELLIRYENEEAVDDSQLPKDRFSAERLKGVDSTLKIQPAELGDSAVYLCASGPRHGIRNGELFFGEGSRLTVL.

This rearrangement joins TRBV19 to TRBJ2-6, with D hard to call. Germline CDR1 LNHDA, CDR2 SQIVND (reference sequence). The CDR3 is made up of 15 amino acids. V lost 3 bases to trimming and J lost 0 bases, with 6 bases between them. This CDR3 is CASSIAYSGANVLTF. CDR3 sequence (DNA): TGTGCCAGTAGTATTGCCTACTCTGGGGCCAACGTCCTGACTTTC.

The chain employs TRBV18 and TRBJ1-3; tentative D call: TRBD1 (6 bases). This CDR3 comprises 13 residues. Germline-derived CDR1 and CDR2 are KGHSH and LQKENI. Deletions cut 2 bases from V and 8 bases from J, with 10 bases between. CDR3 nucleotides: TGTGCCAGCTCACCAAACAGGGTGGACACCATATATTTT. Its protein is CASSPNRVDTIYF.

The chain employs TRBV6-4 and TRBJ2-2; TRBD2 is a possible D gene (7 bases). The germline V gene encodes CDR1 MRHNA and CDR2 SNTAGT. The V gene lost 3 bases and the J gene lost 4 bases, with 12 bases spanning the gap. The CDR3 is made up of 15 amino acids. CDR3 DNA sequence: TGTGCCAGCAGTGAAGGGGGGGCCTCCACCGGGGAGCTGTTTTTT. Translation: CASSEGGASTGELFF.

This chain links TRBV11-2 with TRBJ2-1, with 7 positions matching TRBD1. The CDR3 loop spans 16 amino acids. J lost 2 bases, V lost 7 bases, and 11 bases had no gene match. Germline assignment: CDR1 SGHAT and CDR2 FQNNGV. The CDR3 DNA reads TGTGCCAGCATCCTTATCCCCGGGACAGCCTACAATGAGCAGTTCTTC. Translation gives CASILIPGTAYNEQFF.

This chain links TRBV4-1 with TRBJ1-5; a weak D match, TRBD1 (6 bases). Germline CDR1 is MGHRA and CDR2 is YSYEKL. The CDR3 consists of 16 residues. V dropped 0 bases and J dropped 2 bases, with 11 bases sitting between them. CDR3 coding DNA: TGCGCCAGCAGCCAAGATATAGCAGGGGGCAATCAGCCCCAGCATTTT. Translation gives CASSQDIAGGNQPQHF.

The table lists this clone with a count of one. The V gene is TRBV7-2, the J gene TRBJ2-3; D unclear. V was trimmed by 5 bases and J by 4 bases, leaving 4 bases between them. CDR1 and CDR2 (germline): SGHTA, FQGNSA. CDR3 length equals 11 residues. The CDR3 DNA sequence: TGTGCCAGCAGCCTCTCAGATACGCAGTATTTT. The encoded protein is CASSLSDTQYF.

This sequence joins TRBV7-2 and TRBJ1-5; D perhaps matches TRBD1 (6 bases). Germline values: CDR1 SGHTA, CDR2 FQGNSA. The V end lost 9 bases, the J end lost 7 bases, and 13 bases lay between the germline ends. The length of the CDR3 is 12 residues. The CDR3 DNA is TGTGCCAGGGACAGTTTGAAACAGCCCCAGCATTTT. Translated: CARDSLKQPQHF.

This rearrangement joins TRBV7-8 to TRBJ1-1; no definite D call. V lost 5 bases and J lost 2, with 12 bases in between. The germline V gene encodes CDR1 SGHVS and CDR2 FQNEAQ. The CDR3 runs 14 residues. Here the CDR3 DNA reads TGTGCCAGCAGCCCCATCCGGAGCAACACTGAAGCTTTCTTT. Translating it yields CASSPIRSNTEAFF.